Shown below are 27 T cell receptor beta chains from a single sample sequenced in a study of shared clonotypes between healthy human individuals. Produced via immunoSEQ multiplex PCR; TCRdb's table is partial and in-frame only. The sample holds roughly 450,000 clones, about four fifths seen once. Source material: PBMCs. The receptors were sampled from a woman aged 40 to 50 in good health. Some clones in this sample may be carry-over from other donors' samples.

V gene TRBV7-2 combines with J gene TRBJ2-1; 7 bases are shared with TRBD2. The germline V gene encodes CDR1 SGHTA and CDR2 FQGNSA. The junction had 6 bases not matched to a gene; V was cut back by 2 bases and J by 2 bases. The length of the CDR3 is 16 residues. CDR3: CASSLLGGSAYNEQFF. CDR3 nucleotides: TGTGCCAGCAGCTTACTTGGCGGGAGTGCCTACAATGAGCAGTTCTTC.

The chain links TRBV7-9 to TRBJ2-3; TRBD1 or TRBD2 may be the D gene (6 bases each). V gave up 6 bases and J gave up 2 bases, with 12 bases separating them. This CDR3 has 14 amino acids. The germline V gene encodes CDR1 SEHNR and CDR2 FQNEAQ (reference sequence). The CDR3 protein is CASSRGEATDTQYF. The CDR3 DNA reads as TGTGCCAGCAGTAGGGGGGAGGCCACAGATACGCAGTATTTT.

The chain joins TRBV28 to TRBJ1-4; 9 nucleotides agree with TRBD1. Germline CDR1 is MDHEN and CDR2 is SYDVKM. CDR3 size: 13 residues. Trimming removed 5 bases from V and 13 bases from J; junction bases left unmatched: 8. CDR3 nucleotides: TGTGCCAGCAGTCCCCCGGACAGGGGACCACTGTTTTTT. This gives the protein CASSPPDRGPLFF.

This rearrangement joins TRBV18 to TRBJ2-5, with D perhaps TRBD2 (5 bases). V lost 4 bases, J lost 2 bases, and 11 bases lay in between. The germline gives CDR1 KGHSH, CDR2 LQKENI. This CDR3 region has 14 residues. The CDR3 here is CASSLAGGQETQYF. The CDR3 DNA sequence: TGTGCCAGCTCACTCGCAGGAGGACAAGAGACCCAGTACTTC. The whole variable domain, filled in from reference TRBV18 and TRBJ2-5, reads NAGVMQNPRHLVRRRGQEARLRCSPMKGHSHVYWYRQLPEEGLKFMVYLQKENIIDESGMPKERFSAEFPKEGPSILRIQQVVRGDSAAYFCASSLAGGQETQYFGPGTRLLVL.

The chain links TRBV6-5 to TRBJ2-4; the match to TRBD1 covers 7 bases. The CDR3 extends over 13 amino acids. Per germline, CDR1 MNHEY and CDR2 SVGAGI. V dropped 8 bases and J dropped 9; count of bases not matched to a gene: 10. CDR3 amino acids: CASLQNRGGIQYF. CDR3 in DNA: TGTGCCAGCTTACAAAACAGGGGTGGCATTCAGTACTTC.

The chain combines TRBV5-1 with TRBJ1-5; D remains ambiguous. Germline CDR1 SGHRS, CDR2 YFSETQ. The germline V and J ends were trimmed by 0 bases and 3 bases, with 7 bases remaining between them. The CDR3 consists of 14 residues. CDR3 in DNA: TGCGCCAGCAGCTTGGACAGCCTCAATCAGCCCCAGCATTTT. It specifies CASSLDSLNQPQHF.

This chain uses TRBV5-1 with TRBJ2-2, with 8 nucleotides matching TRBD1. J lost 1 base, V lost 5 bases, and 7 bases had no gene match. The CDR3 spans 16 residues. Germline V gene sequence: CDR1 SGHRS, CDR2 YFSETQ. DNA for the CDR3: TGCGCCAGCAGTTCCCCGGGACAGGAGAACACCGGGGAGCTGTTTTTT. It codes for CASSSPGQENTGELFF.

This chain links TRBV7-8 with TRBJ2-3, with TRBD2 identical over 10 bases. The CDR3 runs 14 residues. Trimming took 5 bases from V and 8 from J; bases not matched to a gene: 7. Per germline, CDR1 SGHVS and CDR2 FQNEAQ. This CDR3 reads CASSHGLAAATQYF. The CDR3 DNA reads TGTGCCAGCAGCCACGGACTAGCGGCTGCTACGCAGTATTTT.

The chain has TRBV14 and TRBJ2-7; possible D gene TRBD2, 5 bases. This CDR3 region has 15 residues. CDR1 and CDR2 (germline): SGHDN, FVKESK. Trimming removed 0 bases from V and 0 bases from J, with 9 bases in between. The CDR3, as DNA: TGTGCCAGCAGCCAAGATCTAGCACACTCCTACGAGCAGTACTTC. This translates into CASSQDLAHSYEQYF. Using reference TRBV14 and TRBJ2-7 for the parts outside the CDR3, the full variable domain is EAGVTQFPSHSVIEKGQTVTLRCDPISGHDNLYWYRRVMGKEIKFLLHFVKESKQDESGMPNNRFLAERTGGTYSTLKVQPAELEDSGVYFCASSQDLAHSYEQYFGPGTRLTVT.

The V call is TRBV5-6, the J call TRBJ2-5; D remains ambiguous. Trimming cost V 2 bases and J 2 bases, with 7 bases left between them. The germline V gene has CDR1 SGHDT and CDR2 YYEEEE. The CDR3 runs 13 residues. The CDR3 region is CASSFVGQETQYF. The CDR3 DNA follows: TGTGCCAGCAGCTTTGTTGGACAAGAGACCCAGTACTTC. Drawing the rest from reference TRBV5-6 and TRBJ2-5, the complete variable domain is DAGVTQSPTHLIKTRGQQVTLRCSPKSGHDTVSWYQQALGQGPQFIFQYYEEEERQRGNFPDRFSGHQFPNYSSELNVNALLLGDSALYLCASSFVGQETQYFGPGTRLLVL.

CDR3 in DNA: TGTGCCAGCAGCTTGACCGCGGGAGGAGCCGGGGAGCTGTTTTTT. The encoded protein is CASSLTAGGAGELFF. This sequence joins TRBV5-4 and TRBJ2-2, with TRBD2 matching over 8 bases. Germline CDR1 SGHNT, CDR2 YYREEE (reference sequence). Germline trimming cut 1 base from V and 6 bases from J; bases unmatched to any gene: 5. The CDR3 totals 15 residues.

The chain is built from TRBV11-1 and TRBJ2-6; no clear D gene. CDR3 length equals 14 residues. Per the germline V gene, CDR1 is SGHAT and CDR2 is FQDESV (reference sequence). The germline V and J ends were trimmed by 1 base and 1 base, with 2 bases remaining between them. The CDR3 DNA reads TGTGCCAGCAGCTTAGGGTCTGGGGCCAACGTCCTGACTTTC. This sequence encodes CASSLGSGANVLTF.

V is TRBV9 and J is TRBJ2-2, with a weak D call TRBD1 (6 bases). The CDR3 is 16 residues long. Per germline, CDR1 SGDLS and CDR2 YYNGEE. V lost 3 bases, J lost 0 bases, and 12 bases lay in between. CDR3 in amino acids: CASSETGLPNTGELFF. The CDR3, as DNA: TGTGCCAGCAGCGAGACAGGCCTACCGAACACCGGGGAGCTGTTTTTT.

Many counts were recorded for this clone. This chain connects TRBV30 to TRBJ2-2; D is possibly TRBD1 (5 bases). This CDR3 is built from 14 residues. Germline CDR1 reads GTSNPN; CDR2 reads SVGIG (reference sequence). V gave up 2 bases and J gave up 5 bases, with 12 bases separating them. Here the CDR3 reads CAWSRGYGTGELFF. CDR3 sequence (DNA): TGTGCCTGGAGTAGGGGATATGGGACCGGGGAGCTGTTTTTT.

The rearrangement links TRBV7-6 to TRBJ2-3; D gene uncertain. The V and J ends lost 5 bases and 6 bases respectively, with 9 bases between them. Germline CDR1 and CDR2: SGHVS and FNYEAQ. The CDR3 consists of 12 residues. The CDR3 DNA sequence: TGTGCCAGCAGCACCCGAGAGGATACGCAGTATTTT. It translates to CASSTREDTQYF.

As for this clone: Other DNA sequences in the sample encode the same CDR3. V and J are TRBV7-2 and TRBJ2-1, with D perhaps TRBD2 (5 bases). Germline V CDR1 and CDR2: SGHTA, FQGNSA. CDR3 length equals 15 residues. The germline V and J ends were trimmed by 1 base and 3 bases, with 10 bases remaining between them. The CDR3 DNA follows: TGTGCCAGCAGCTTAGGATTAGCGAGCTACAATGAGCAGTTCTTC. Protein: CASSLGLASYNEQFF.

This clone was seen a handful of times. The rearrangement uses TRBV2 and TRBJ1-1; 8 nucleotides line up with TRBD1. Germline V lookup: CDR1 SNHLY, CDR2 FYNNEI. The CDR3 is made up of 14 amino acids. V trimming: 6 bases; J trimming: 9 bases; junction bases outside the gene matches: 12. The CDR3 DNA reads TGTGCCAGCAGCCCAAGAGCCGGGACAGGCAAAGCTTTCTTT. Translation: CASSPRAGTGKAFF.

The V call is TRBV18, the J call TRBJ2-7; D call uncertain. The germline CDR1 and CDR2 sequences are KGHSH and LQKENI. The CDR3 runs to 13 residues. V was pared by 2 bases and J by 5 bases, with 10 bases between. The CDR3 here is CASSPRVADEQYF. Here the CDR3 DNA reads TGTGCCAGCTCACCAAGGGTAGCTGACGAGCAGTACTTC.

This clone has a single count. V gene TRBV7-9 combines with J gene TRBJ2-1, with D perhaps TRBD1 (6 bases). The CDR3 runs 13 residues. The germline gives CDR1 SEHNR, CDR2 FQNEAQ (reference sequence). V lost 3 bases to trimming and J lost 9 bases, with 12 bases between them. The CDR3 nucleotides read TGTGCCAGCAGCTTCCGAGACAGGACTGAGCAGTTCTTC. Translating it yields CASSFRDRTEQFF. The variable domain in full, with the rest retrieved from reference TRBV7-9 and TRBJ2-1, is DTGVSQNPRHKITKRGQNVTFRCDPISEHNRLYWYRQTLGQGPEFLTYFQNEAQLEKSRLLSDRFSAERPKGSFSTLEIQRTEQGDSAMYLCASSFRDRTEQFFGPGTRLTVL.

Here the CDR3 DNA reads TGCGCCAGCAGCTTGGAACCCGACAGGGGGAAGTCACCCCTCCACTTT. It is translated as CASSLEPDRGKSPLHF. The rearrangement uses TRBV5-1 and TRBJ1-6; 9 bases align to TRBD1. This CDR3 comprises 16 residues. V lost 0 bases to trimming and J lost 10 bases; unmatched junction nucleotides: 8. Germline V lookup: CDR1 SGHRS, CDR2 YFSETQ. Supplemented by reference TRBV5-1 and TRBJ1-6, the full variable domain reads KAGVTQTPRYLIKTRGQQVTLSCSPISGHRSVSWYQQTPGQGLQFLFEYFSETQRNKGNFPGRFSGRQFSNSRSEMNVSTLELGDSALYLCASSLEPDRGKSPLHFGNGTRLTVT.

J is TRBJ2-1 and V is TRBV20-1; D is unresolved. CDR3 size: 10 residues. CDR1 and CDR2 (germline): DFQATT, SNEGSKA (reference sequence). The CDR3 here is CTSTLSEQFF. Written as DNA, the CDR3 is TGCACCTCGACCCTAAGTGAGCAGTTCTTC.

The rearrangement uses TRBV9 and TRBJ1-1; tentatively, D is TRBD1 (6 bases). CDR1 SGDLS and CDR2 YYNGEE come from the germline V gene. V shed 7 bases and J shed 2 bases, with 12 bases lying between them. This CDR3 spans 13 amino acids. CDR3 sequence: CASGNRENTEAFF. CDR3 in DNA: TGTGCCAGCGGAAACAGGGAAAACACTGAAGCTTTCTTT. Using reference TRBV9 and TRBJ1-1 for the parts outside the CDR3, the full variable domain is DSGVTQTPKHLITATGQRVTLRCSPRSGDLSVYWYQQSLDQGLQFLIQYYNGEERAKGNILERFSAQQFPDLHSELNLSSLELGDSALYFCASGNRENTEAFFGQGTRLTVV.

The gene calls are TRBV4-1 and TRBJ2-7; TRBD2 aligns across 9 bases. With V trimmed by 4 bases and J by 1 base, 11 bases remained unmatched. CDR3 length: 17 residues. CDR1 and CDR2 from the germline V gene are MGHRA and YSYEKL. CDR3 region: CASSPRSISGRSYEQYF. The CDR3 coding sequence is TGCGCCAGCAGCCCAAGATCAATTAGCGGGAGATCCTACGAGCAGTACTTC.

The chain is built from TRBV5-1 and TRBJ2-5; tentatively, D is TRBD2 (5 bases). With 3 bases removed from V and 4 bases from J, the gap between germline ends came to 13 bases. Looked up from germline, CDR1 is SGHRS and CDR2 is YFSETQ. The CDR3 extends over 14 amino acids. The CDR3 spells CASSSQNRGETQYF. CDR3 DNA: TGCGCCAGCAGCTCCCAGAATCGGGGAGAGACCCAGTACTTC.

The chain has TRBV5-6 and TRBJ2-7, with D hard to call. Trimming took off 0 bases at V and 4 bases at J, with 8 bases between the two ends. CDR3 length: 13 residues. The V gene's germline CDR1 is SGHDT and CDR2 YYEEEE. CDR3 DNA sequence: TGTGCCAGCAGCTTGGCCTTGAATTACGAGCAGTACTTC. Translated: CASSLALNYEQYF.

This rearrangement joins TRBV7-9 to TRBJ1-1, with D perhaps TRBD1 (6 bases). V was cut by 0 bases and J by 5 bases, with 13 bases left in between. Germline V CDR1 and CDR2: SEHNR, FQNEAQ (reference sequence). The CDR3 spans 15 residues. The CDR3 DNA reads as TGTGCCAGCAGCTTAGCTTCCAGGGGTTGGACTGAAGCTTTCTTT. Translated, it gives CASSLASRGWTEAFF.

There are a few counts of this clone. This chain uses TRBV10-2 with TRBJ1-3; D gene unclear. Between the trimmed V and J ends, which lost 3 bases and 0 bases, there was a span of 12 bases. CDR3 length: 16 amino acids. Per the germline V gene, CDR1 is WSHSY and CDR2 is SAAADI. The CDR3 sequence is CASSDNVGSSGNTIYF. Written as DNA, the CDR3 is TGCGCCAGCAGTGACAATGTTGGGAGCTCTGGAAACACCATATATTTT.